This T cell receptor (beta chain) comes out of a study of a mutant IDH1 vaccine in newly diagnosed glioma. Specified time point: baseline, week 1 (first vaccination visit). Specified treatment: pre-vaccination baseline after standard-of-care therapy. The trim removed 0 bases at V and 8 bases at J, leaving 4 bases unmatched. CDR1 SGHRS and CDR2 YFSETQ come from the germline V gene. The CDR3 consists of 15 residues. Libraries were prepared by immunoSEQ multiplex PCR; TCRdb keeps only in-frame clonotypes and omits some of them. The table has under 25,000 clones, 90% to 95% seen once. This chain links TRBV5-1 with TRBJ1-4; the match to TRBD1 covers 10 bases. The origin of this receptor is a man in his forties or fifties with glioma. The input for sequencing was PBMCs, taken from a glioma patient treated with radiotherapy, temozolomide or both. CDR3 coding DNA: TGCGCCAGCAGCTTGGAAGGGACAGGGGAGGAAAAACTGTTTTTT. Translated: CASSLEGTGEEKLFF. The whole variable domain, filled in from reference TRBV5-1 and TRBJ1-4, reads KAGVTQTPRYLIKTRGQQVTLSCSPISGHRSVSWYQQTPGQGLQFLFEYFSETQRNKGNFPGRFSGRQFSNSRSEMNVSTLELGDSALYLCASSLEGTGEEKLFFGSGTQLSVL.